The 21 T cell receptor beta chains presented below share a single source sample, sequenced in a study of blood T cell repertoires in COVID-19 (dated by TCRdb to about 2020). The library was produced with the immunoSEQ multiplex PCR assay. What TCRdb holds here is the immuneACCESS table cut down to in-frame rearrangements. Part of the clones is not present; checked against another copy, under half of the missing clones reflect an unresolved V gene, and the others are unexplained. Here the sample has about 8,300 clones; about four fifths occur a single time. The leading ten clones occupy about 19% of the sample. The sequenced sample was peripheral blood. These receptor sequences come from a human donor with active COVID-19. The donor label of this sample is uncertain.

This chain connects TRBV3-1 (or the pseudogene TRBV3-2) to TRBJ1-1; the D is unclear. Per the germline V gene, CDR1 is LGHDT and CDR2 is YNNKEL (reference sequence). CDR3 size: 15 residues. Trimming took off 7 bases at V and 0 bases at J, with 15 bases between the two ends. The CDR3 region has the DNA TGTGCCAGCACCCTAACGGCAGGCCTGAACACTGAAGCTTTCTTT. It yields the protein CASTLTAGLNTEAFF.

This chain uses TRBV5-1 with TRBJ1-2; TRBD1 might be the D (6 bases). The CDR3 is 14 residues long. In germline, CDR1 is SGHRS, CDR2 YFSETQ. V lost 0 bases, J lost 4 bases, and 10 bases lay in between. CDR3 amino acids: CASSLAGVGYGYTF. DNA of the CDR3: TGCGCCAGCAGCTTGGCAGGGGTCGGCTATGGCTACACCTTC.

This chain joins TRBV6-1 and TRBJ1-2; 7 bases line up with TRBD1. CDR3 length: 16 amino acids. Trimming at V came to 0 bases and at J to 0 bases, leaving 4 bases not matched to a gene. Germline V gives CDR1 MNHNS, CDR2 SASEGT. CDR3 sequence: CASSEAGQYPNYGYTF. Here the CDR3 DNA reads TGTGCCAGCAGTGAAGCGGGACAGTACCCTAACTATGGCTACACCTTC.

The CDR3 region has the DNA TGTGCCAGCAGCGCCTCCAATCGCCGGGCTGAAGCTTTCTTT. Residues: CASSASNRRAEAFF. The chain is built from TRBV9 and TRBJ1-1; D is undetermined. The V end was cut by 3 bases, the J end by 6 bases, with 15 bases between. The CDR3 is 14 residues long. CDR1 is SGDLS, CDR2 YYNGEE, per germline.

This chain uses TRBV5-1 with TRBJ2-2; TRBD2 matches 9 bases. J gave up 0 bases and V 0 bases, and 3 bases lay outside the gene matches. This CDR3 is 17 amino acids long. Germline V lookup: CDR1 SGHRS, CDR2 YFSETQ. In DNA, the CDR3 is TGCGCCAGCAGCTTGGCACCTAGCGGGACGAACACCGGGGAGCTGTTTTTT. Protein product: CASSLAPSGTNTGELFF. Based on the CDR3 plus reference TRBV5-1 and TRBJ2-2, the full variable domain is KAGVTQTPRYLIKTRGQQVTLSCSPISGHRSVSWYQQTPGQGLQFLFEYFSETQRNKGNFPGRFSGRQFSNSRSEMNVSTLELGDSALYLCASSLAPSGTNTGELFFGEGSRLTVL.

The V and J genes are TRBV11-1 and TRBJ2-5; D is undetermined. Trimming took 4 bases from V and 2 from J, leaving 2 bases between them. CDR1 and CDR2 (germline): SGHAT, FQDESV (reference sequence). The CDR3 covers 11 residues. The CDR3 sequence: CASSSQETQYF. In DNA, the CDR3 is TGTGCCAGCAGCTCTCAAGAGACCCAGTACTTC.

The gene calls are TRBV18 and TRBJ2-1, with 10 bases lining up with TRBD2. CDR1 and CDR2 (germline): KGHSH, LQKENI. The CDR3 contains 14 residues. The V and J ends lost 2 bases and 11 bases, in that order; junction bases with no gene match: 6. The CDR3 region has the DNA TGTGCCAGCTCACCAACCGGGACTAGCGTGAAGCAGTTCTTC. It encodes CASSPTGTSVKQFF.

This chain connects TRBV19 to TRBJ2-5, with TRBD2 matching over 7 bases. Looked up from germline, CDR1 is LNHDA and CDR2 is SQIVND (reference sequence). J gave up 2 bases and V 1 base, and 10 bases lay outside the gene matches. The CDR3 is 17 amino acids. CDR3: CASSIGLLREGQETQYF. The CDR3 coding sequence is TGTGCCAGTAGTATAGGCCTCTTAAGGGAGGGTCAAGAGACCCAGTACTTC.

The chain uses TRBV29-1 and TRBJ2-5, with 14 bases aligning to TRBD2. The CDR3 is 16 residues long. Germline CDR1 is SQVTM and CDR2 is ANQGSEA. V lost 5 bases, J lost 5 bases, and 10 bases stayed unmatched. This CDR3 reads CSVTRLAGGPGETQYF. The CDR3 DNA reads TGCAGCGTTACCCGACTAGCGGGAGGGCCTGGGGAGACCCAGTACTTC.

The chain is built from TRBV12-5 and TRBJ2-1, with D uncertain. V was cut by 2 bases and J by 6 bases, with 11 bases left in between. CDR3 length: 14 residues. The V gene's germline CDR1 is LGHNT and CDR2 FRNRAP. As DNA, the CDR3 is TGTGCTAGTGGTTTGTCAATTCTTAGCAATGAGCAGTTCTTC. Translating gives CASGLSILSNEQFF.

The J gene is TRBJ2-5, the V gene TRBV2, with 10 bases that match TRBD2. The CDR3 length is 15 residues. The germline V gene encodes CDR1 SNHLY and CDR2 FYNNEI. The junction had 8 bases not matched to a gene; V was cut back by 6 bases and J by 4 bases. The CDR3 reads CASSKTLAGVETQYF. The CDR3 DNA is TGTGCCAGCAGCAAAACCCTAGCGGGAGTAGAGACCCAGTACTTC.

The chain couples TRBV6-5 to TRBJ2-6, with unresolved D. Germline CDR1 MNHEY, CDR2 SVGAGI. The CDR3 length is 13 residues. Trimming pared 6 bases from V and 0 bases from J, leaving 3 bases between. CDR3 nucleotides: TGTGCCAGCAGCATCTCTGGGGCCAACGTCCTGACTTTC. It translates to CASSISGANVLTF.

The V call is TRBV19, the J call TRBJ2-4; 7 positions match TRBD1. V lost 4 bases and J lost 5; bases outside the gene matches: 8. The CDR3 runs to 15 residues. Germline V gene sequence: CDR1 LNHDA, CDR2 SQIVND (reference sequence). This chain's CDR3 is CASSTRQGEENIQYF. The CDR3, as DNA: TGTGCCAGTAGTACCAGACAGGGTGAAGAAAACATTCAGTACTTC.

J is TRBJ2-5 and V is TRBV6-5; 7 bases match TRBD1. This CDR3 has 14 amino acids. The germline V gene encodes CDR1 MNHEY and CDR2 SVGAGI. Trimming removed 7 bases from V and 6 bases from J; junction bases left unmatched: 11. This chain's CDR3 is CASTTGNRGKTQYF. The CDR3 bases are TGTGCCAGCACAACGGGGAACAGGGGAAAGACCCAGTACTTC.

The genes are TRBV6-5 and TRBJ1-5; D is possibly TRBD1 (5 bases). The V and J ends lost 8 bases and 1 base respectively, with 15 bases between them. Germline V CDR1 and CDR2: MNHEY, SVGAGI. This CDR3 is built from 15 residues. The CDR3: CASRDAGQSNQPQHF. DNA for the CDR3: TGTGCCAGCCGCGATGCGGGGCAGAGCAATCAGCCCCAGCATTTT.

V usage is TRBV7-5 and J usage is TRBJ2-1; TRBD2 is the table's D call and was not checked against the DNA. TRBV7-5 is recorded as a pseudogene. This CDR3 contains 17 residues. CDR3 DNA: TGTGCCAGAAGCTTAGAAGATTCGGGAGTCGAGGGCAATGAGCAGTTCTTC. Translation gives CARSLEDSGVEGNEQFF.

The chain has TRBV7-8 and TRBJ2-7; D is possibly TRBD1 (5 bases). Between the trimmed V and J ends, which lost 1 base and 4 bases, there was a span of 11 bases. The CDR3 contains 14 residues. CDR1 and CDR2 from the germline V gene are SGHVS and FQNEAQ. CDR3 sequence: CASSLDTPGYEQYF. The DNA of the CDR3 is TGTGCCAGCAGCTTAGATACCCCAGGGTACGAGCAGTACTTC.

This chain links TRBV7-2 with TRBJ1-4, with 9 bases aligning to TRBD1. This CDR3 contains 17 residues. Germline V gene lookup returns CDR1 SGHTA and CDR2 FQGNSA. After removal of 4 bases from V and 2 bases from J, the junction contained 8 bases not matched to a gene. The CDR3 here is CASSSGQGRWTNEKLFF. For the CDR3, the DNA is TGTGCCAGCAGCTCAGGACAGGGGAGGTGGACTAATGAAAAACTGTTTTTT. The variable domain in full, with the rest retrieved from reference TRBV7-2 and TRBJ1-4, is GAGVSQSPSNKVTEKGKDVELRCDPISGHTALYWYRQSLGQGLEFLIYFQGNSAPDKSGLPSDRFSAERTGGSVSTLTIQRTQQEDSAVYLCASSSGQGRWTNEKLFFGSGTQLSVL.

V gene TRBV30 combines with J gene TRBJ2-7; 7 bases line up with TRBD2. This CDR3 contains 14 residues. In germline, CDR1 is GTSNPN, CDR2 SVGIG (reference sequence). Unmatched junction bases numbered 4, after V lost 2 bases and J lost 0 bases. CDR3 amino acids: CAWSLAGTSYEQYF. CDR3 DNA sequence: TGTGCCTGGAGTTTAGCGGGCACCTCCTACGAGCAGTACTTC.

The chain links TRBV14 to TRBJ2-1; tentative D call: TRBD1 (5 bases). The CDR3 totals 19 residues. Per germline, CDR1 SGHDN and CDR2 FVKESK. V lost 4 bases and J 0 bases, leaving 22 bases between the germline ends. The CDR3 DNA sequence: TGTGCCAGCAGCCTAGACGTAAGGCGGACACCCGTCTCCTACAATGAGCAGTTCTTC. As protein: CASSLDVRRTPVSYNEQFF.

The chain carries TRBV15 and TRBJ1-3; D not certain. Trimming left V 3 bases short and J 0 bases short, with 12 bases between. CDR1 and CDR2 (germline): LNHNV, YYDKDF (reference sequence). This CDR3 is 16 amino acids long. The CDR3 is CATSRGGENSGNTIYF. The CDR3 DNA is TGTGCCACCAGCAGGGGCGGGGAGAACTCTGGAAACACCATATATTTT.